The clone carrying this TCR beta chain occurred a few times. As yet, its antigen is unknown. The data were obtained in a study of CD8 T cells in ankylosing spondylitis. TCRdb recomputed calls from the 5' RACE reads with MiXCR, one row per CDR3 protein. The sample carries roughly 700,000 distinct CDR3 sequences, around 20% recorded once. The CDR3 consists of 11 residues. V was clipped by 8 bases and J by 5 bases, with 9 bases between them. The germline V gene has CDR1 MGHDK and CDR2 SYGVNS. Findings and caveats of the study: Disease-linked clones reportedly showed significant enrichment in matched ankylosing spondylitis synovial fluid. Ankylosing spondylitis blood appeared to carry a characteristic TCR beta motif of several highly homologous variants.

The chain joins TRBV25-1 to TRBJ1-1, with D unresolved. The material sequenced was blood, either unsorted or a sorted T cell fraction (not recorded which). This clonotype was sampled from a male donor with ankylosing spondylitis. This CDR3 reads CASGMATEAFF. The CDR3 region has the DNA TGTGCCAGCGGTATGGCAACTGAAGCTTTCTTT. Complete variable domain (other parts from reference TRBV25-1 and TRBJ1-1): EADIYQTPRYLVIGTGKKITLECSQTMGHDKMYWYQQDPGMELHLIHYSYGVNSTEKGDLSSESTVSRIRTEHFPLTLESARPSHTSQYLCASGMATEAFFGQGTRLTVV.